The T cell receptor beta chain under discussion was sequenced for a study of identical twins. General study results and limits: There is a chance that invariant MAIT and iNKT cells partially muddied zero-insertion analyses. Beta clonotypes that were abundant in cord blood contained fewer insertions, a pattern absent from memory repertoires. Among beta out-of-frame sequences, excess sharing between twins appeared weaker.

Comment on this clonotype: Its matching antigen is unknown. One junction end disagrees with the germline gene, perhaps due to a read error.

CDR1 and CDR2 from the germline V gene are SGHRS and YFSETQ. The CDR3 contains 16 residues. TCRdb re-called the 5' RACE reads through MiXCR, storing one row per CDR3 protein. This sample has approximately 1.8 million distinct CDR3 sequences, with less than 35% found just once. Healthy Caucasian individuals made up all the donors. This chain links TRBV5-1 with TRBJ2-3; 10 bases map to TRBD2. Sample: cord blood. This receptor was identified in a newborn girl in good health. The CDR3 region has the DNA TGCGCCAACAGCTTGCGCACTAGCGGGACCGCAGATACGCAGTATTTT. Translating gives CANSLRTSGTADTQYF. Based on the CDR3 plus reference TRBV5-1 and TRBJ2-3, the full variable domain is KAGVTQTPRYLIKTRGQQVTLSCSPISGHRSVSWYQQTPGQGLQFLFEYFSETQRNKGNFPGRFSGRQFSNSRSEMNVSTLELGDSALYLCANSLRTSGTADTQYFGPGTRLTVL.